This T cell receptor (beta chain) was profiled in a study of blood T cell repertoires in COVID-19 (dated by TCRdb to between 2020 and 2021). Regarding the research as a whole: Collaborator samples came from the United States, Italy and Spain and covered acute and convalescent phases of COVID-19. The prospective study material was composed of cDNA or gDNA derived from T cells, B-cell-depleted T cells, or PBMCs. Subjects who had been exposed to COVID-19, were actively infected with it, or had recovered from it provided the deeply sampled blood TCRbeta repertoires that made up the dataset. A freely available public database, intended as a resource for researchers studying the immune response to SARS-CoV-2, is where the repertoires were released. The samples were drawn from two sources: the first 160 participants of the ongoing ImmuneRACE study, and 1,000 to 1,500 subjects contributed by 6 global collaborators. Sample metadata almost always included a de-identified subject ID, COVID-19 status, age in years and sex. Where HLA class I and class II types were available, the types were taken from metadata supplied by the sample provider, not from assay-based typing. General findings and caveats noted by the study authors: How much clinical and demographic metadata was included differed by source and by participant, and the metadata was provided uncurated.

With regard to this clone: No antigen is known for it. No qualities accompany the bases; no much larger clone lies one base away.

Whole blood was collected in K2EDTA tubes by collaborating institutions according to the institutions' own protocols. For TCRbeta analysis, collaborators shipped samples as frozen whole blood, isolated PBMCs, or DNA extracted from either of those sample types. TCRbeta CDR3 regions were amplified from genomic DNA by means of the immunoSEQ Assay, a bias-controlled multiplex PCR. The authors' analysis ran thus. The number of nucleated cells in each sample was estimated by amplification of reference gene primers within the assay. To quantify the absolute abundance of each unique TCRbeta CDR3 rearrangement, sequence reads were collapsed and filtered. For each sample, productive Simpson clonality was calculated as the square root of Simpson's diversity index over productive rearrangements. The source is immuneACCESS, and TCRdb retained only in-frame sequences with V and J called. Part of the clones is not carried over; for the studies checked, unresolved V genes explain less than half of this, and the remainder is unexplained. Clonal size and the V and J genes are those of that table, whereas D and trimming came from the DNA. This sample has 200,000 to 300,000 clones in its table, and about 85% of those were observed once. The leading ten clones occupy 4.2% of the sample.

Measured from the cysteine to the phenylalanine, the CDR3 is 14 residues long. Only the CDR3 DNA stays, 42 bases, in frame from base 1. V and J lose 6 bases and 6 bases, and a span of 14 bases separates them. The germline V gene specifies MNHEY as CDR1 and SVGEGT as CDR2. In this chain, TRBV6-2 or TRBV6-3 is recombined with TRBJ1-4; a tentative D match to TRBD1 spans 6 bases. Sequencing used peripheral blood. This TCR was sampled from a man in his 60s with acute or convalescent COVID-19. CDR3 reads: CASSNSRQDEKLFF. The DNA sequence follows: TGTGCCAGCAGCAATTCACGACAGGATGAAAAACTGTTTTTT.